This paragraph reports one TCR beta chain. Its cognate antigen is unknown. Here immunoSEQ multiplex PCR was the method, and the copy in TCRdb shows in-frame clones only, minus some. Found here are around 62,000 clones, just under 75% of them singletons; the top ten hold about 2.2%. This sample stems from a study of vaccination effects on CD4 cells after COVID-19. Whole-study context: After the second dose, samples were taken at median day 72.

Germline lookup yields CDR1 SGHTA and CDR2 FQGNSA. CDR3 size: 13 residues. V lost 3 bases and J lost 4, with 9 bases in between. Cultured cells yielded isolated CD4+ T cells after approximately nine days. Participants each got two BNT162b2 or mRNA-1273 vaccine doses. V is TRBV7-2 and J is TRBJ1-2, with D unresolved. Sequences were derived from CD4+ T cells from PBMCs cultured without peptide, sampled after COVID-19 vaccination. This TCR derives from a human donor who received a COVID-19 vaccine. The CDR3 loop reads CASSLGVGYGYTF. The CDR3 region has the DNA TGTGCCAGCAGCTTGGGAGTTGGCTATGGCTACACCTTC.